These 17 T cell receptor beta chains came from one sample sequenced in a study of T-cell memory formation after mild COVID-19. TCRdb independently ran MiXCR on the 5' RACE reads; one entry per CDR3 protein. The sample lists more than 300,000 distinct CDR3 sequences; roughly 13% were seen once. Sequencing was carried out using PBMCs or a T cell subset sorted from them (not recorded which). These receptors were taken from a young man who had mild COVID-19 (a few samples of this study predate the infection). Cell type and time point are not known.

This clonotype was seen a few times. The chain recombines TRBV5-1 with TRBJ2-5, with D unresolved. This CDR3 comprises 14 residues. The germline V and J ends were trimmed by 4 bases and 4 bases, with 14 bases remaining between them. Germline loops: CDR1 SGHRS, CDR2 YFSETQ. The CDR3 region has the DNA TGCGCCAGCAGCCCCCGCAGGATGGGAGAGACCCAGTACTTC. Protein: CASSPRRMGETQYF.

The rearrangement uses TRBV6-2 or TRBV6-3 and TRBJ2-7, with a weak D call TRBD1 (5 bases). Germline V gives CDR1 MNHEY, CDR2 SVGEGT. The CDR3 extends over 12 amino acids. Trimming shortened V by 7 bases and J by 8 bases, and 15 bases separated the two germline ends. Written as DNA, the CDR3 is TGTGCCAGCACGGACACGGCTTTGAAGCAGTACTTC. Its translation: CASTDTALKQYF.

This chain connects TRBV6-2 or TRBV6-3 to TRBJ2-7; 7 nucleotides line up with TRBD2. This CDR3 is built from 13 residues. The V gene end was trimmed by 3 bases and the J gene end by 3 bases; junction bases not matched to a gene: 2. Germline loops: CDR1 MNHEY, CDR2 SVGEGT. The CDR3: CASSYGGDYEQYV. DNA of the CDR3: TGTGCCAGCAGTTATGGGGGGGACTACGAGCAGTACGTC.

About this clonotype: Lacking the conserved final phenylalanine or tryptophan, this CDR3 likely reflects a read error. The chain has TRBV5-1 and TRBJ2-7; unclear D gene. This CDR3 region has 14 residues. V lost 0 bases to trimming and J lost 6 bases, with 13 bases between them. CDR1 SGHRS and CDR2 YFSETQ come from the germline V gene. The CDR3 coding sequence is TGCGCCAGCAGCTTGGGAGGTGTCGGTGGCGAGCAGTACGGC. Residues: CASSLGGVGGEQYG.

This clonotype came up many times. The chain links TRBV5-1 to TRBJ2-4, with D tentatively TRBD1 or TRBD2 (5 bases each). The CDR3 has 16 residues. In germline, CDR1 is SGHRS, CDR2 YFSETQ. V lost 3 bases and J lost 0, with 13 bases in between. CDR3: CASSWKTGLAKNIQYF. In DNA form, the CDR3 reads TGCGCCAGCAGCTGGAAAACGGGGCTAGCCAAAAACATTCAGTACTTC.

This clonotype showed up just a few times. The rearrangement uses TRBV6-5 and TRBJ2-2; a possible D gene is TRBD2 (5 bases). Trimming shortened V by 7 bases and J by 4 bases, and 10 bases separated the two germline ends. The CDR3 runs 13 residues. Germline CDR1 reads MNHEY; CDR2 reads SVGAGI. CDR3 amino acids: CASTFGVTGELFF. In nucleotides, the CDR3 is TGTGCCAGCACCTTCGGGGTCACCGGGGAGCTGTTTTTT.

This chain uses TRBV7-2 with TRBJ2-3; TRBD1 agrees at 7 bases. Germline V gene data show CDR1 as SGHTA and CDR2 as FQGNSA. V shed 5 bases and J 4 bases; nucleotides not matched to a gene: 6. The length of the CDR3 is 14 residues. CDR3 region: CASSPGQTPDTQYF. The CDR3 DNA reads TGTGCCAGCAGCCCGGGACAGACACCAGATACGCAGTATTTT.

The V and J genes are TRBV5-1 and TRBJ1-6; 7 nucleotides match TRBD1. J lost 1 base, V lost 4 bases, and 11 bases had no gene match. CDR1 SGHRS and CDR2 YFSETQ come from the germline V gene. The CDR3 is 18 residues long. The CDR3 reads CASSREHRGLSYNSPLHF. The CDR3 DNA reads TGCGCCAGCAGCAGAGAACACAGGGGACTTTCCTATAATTCACCCCTCCACTTT.

The chain couples TRBV5-1 to TRBJ2-7, with D perhaps TRBD1 (5 bases). The CDR3 loop spans 13 amino acids. Germline loops: CDR1 SGHRS, CDR2 YFSETQ. The V end lost 2 bases, the J end lost 4 bases, and 10 bases lay between the germline ends. The CDR3 region is CASSFLSGYEQYV. The CDR3 DNA reads as TGCGCCAGCAGCTTTCTATCAGGGTACGAGCAGTACGTC.

The rearrangement links TRBV7-2 to TRBJ1-2, with D possibly being TRBD1 (6 bases). This CDR3 region has 15 residues. Trimming cost V 5 bases and J 4 bases, with 17 bases left between them. Germline assignment: CDR1 SGHTA and CDR2 FQGNSA. CDR3 region: CASSPTGGGGYGYTF. DNA for the CDR3: TGTGCCAGCAGCCCGACCGGAGGGGGAGGCTATGGCTACACCTTC.

The rearrangement uses TRBV18 and TRBJ2-2; 9 positions agree with TRBD2. CDR3 length equals 16 residues. J gave up 2 bases and V 3 bases, and 4 bases lay outside the gene matches. From germline, CDR1 is KGHSH and CDR2 LQKENI. CDR3 loop: CASSPLAGDNTGELFF. CDR3 nucleotides: TGTGCCAGCTCACCTTTAGCGGGGGATAACACCGGGGAGCTGTTTTTT.

The gene calls are TRBV6-1 and TRBJ1-1; D is possibly TRBD1 (5 bases). The CDR3 sequence is 15 residues long. The ends were cut back, 2 bases at V and 1 base at J, with 11 bases in the middle. In germline, CDR1 is MNHNS, CDR2 SASEGT. The CDR3 spells CASSENLRGNTEAFF. CDR3 nucleotides: TGTGCCAGCAGTGAAAACTTGAGGGGGAACACTGAAGCTTTCTTT.

V usage is TRBV7-6 and J usage is TRBJ2-6, with 7 bases lining up with TRBD1. The CDR3 runs 17 residues. Germline lookup yields CDR1 SGHVS and CDR2 FNYEAQ. V lost 5 bases and J lost 0; bases outside the gene matches: 7. CDR3 region: CASSHGTAPSGANVLTF. CDR3 bases: TGTGCCAGCAGCCACGGGACAGCCCCCTCTGGGGCCAACGTCCTGACTTTC.

The table lists this clonotype with a few counts. The chain has TRBV12-3 or TRBV12-4 and TRBJ1-2; weak D call: TRBD1 (5 bases). V shed 4 bases and J shed 6 bases, with 15 bases lying between them. This CDR3 is built from 14 residues. The CDR3 nucleotides read TGTGCCAGCAGTTCCAACCGGGGCTCCAATGGCTACACCTTC. This gives the protein CASSSNRGSNGYTF.

This clonotype was counted only a few times. The gene calls are TRBV10-3 and TRBJ1-1; D ambiguous. V shed 0 bases and J shed 2 bases, with 10 bases lying between them. The length of the CDR3 is 15 residues. Germline loops: CDR1 ENHRY, CDR2 SYGVKD. This CDR3 is CAISESMGTNTEAFF. CDR3 nucleotides: TGTGCCATCAGTGAGTCGATGGGCACCAACACTGAAGCTTTCTTT.

This clonotype was counted between two and nine times. The chain joins TRBV30 to TRBJ2-3, with TRBD1 identical over 7 bases. Germline loops: CDR1 GTSNPN, CDR2 SVGIG (reference sequence). The CDR3 contains 14 residues. With 3 bases clipped from V and 0 bases from J, the junction kept 3 bases outside the gene matches. CDR3 region: CAWRGQHSTDTQYF. CDR3 DNA sequence: TGTGCCTGGAGGGGACAGCATAGCACAGATACGCAGTATTTT.

The rearrangement joins TRBV7-8 to TRBJ2-3; a weak D match, TRBD1 (6 bases). CDR3 length: 16 amino acids. Germline V gives CDR1 SGHVS, CDR2 FQNEAQ. Trimming shortened V by 6 bases and J by 5 bases, and 21 bases separated the two germline ends. The CDR3 DNA follows: TGTGCCAGCAGACCAGTAGGAACAGGGCCAAGAGATACGCAGTATTTT. Its protein product is CASRPVGTGPRDTQYF.